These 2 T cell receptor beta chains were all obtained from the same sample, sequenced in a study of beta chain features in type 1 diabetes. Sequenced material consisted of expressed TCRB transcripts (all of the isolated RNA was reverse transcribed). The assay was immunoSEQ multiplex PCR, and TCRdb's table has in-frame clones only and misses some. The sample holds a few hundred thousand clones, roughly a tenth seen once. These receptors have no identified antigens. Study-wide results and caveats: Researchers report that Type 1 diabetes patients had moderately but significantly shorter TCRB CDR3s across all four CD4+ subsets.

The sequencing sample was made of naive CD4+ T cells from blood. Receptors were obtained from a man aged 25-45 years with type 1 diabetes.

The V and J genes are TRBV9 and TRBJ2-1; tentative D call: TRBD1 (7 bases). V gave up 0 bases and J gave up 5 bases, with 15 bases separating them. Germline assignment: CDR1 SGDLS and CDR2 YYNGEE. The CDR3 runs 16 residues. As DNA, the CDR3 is TGTGCCAGCAGCGTAGAGGGGGCGGGGCAACACAATGAGCAGTTCTTC. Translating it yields CASSVEGAGQHNEQFF.

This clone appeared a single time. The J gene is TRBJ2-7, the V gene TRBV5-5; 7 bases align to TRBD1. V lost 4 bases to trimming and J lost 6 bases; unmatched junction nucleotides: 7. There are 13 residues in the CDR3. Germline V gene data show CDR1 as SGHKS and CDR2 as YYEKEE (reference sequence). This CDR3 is CASSQGQVSEQYF. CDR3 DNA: TGTGCCAGCAGCCAAGGACAGGTCTCCGAGCAGTACTTC.